The text below deals with one T cell receptor (beta chain). Its antigen is not identified. Sample treatment: oral pan-JAK inhibitor, 5-10 mg twice daily. The CDR3 is 15 amino acids. V shed 3 bases and J shed 5 bases, with 13 bases lying between them. Germline V CDR1 and CDR2: ENHRY, SYGVKD. The data were taken from a study of CD8+ T cells in alopecia areata. Sequencing templates came from extracted RNA that was reverse transcribed into cDNA. Only in-frame clones appear in the TCRdb table, and some are missing; sequencing was by immunoSEQ multiplex PCR. The table includes about 270,000 clones, approximately 60% detected once. General observations from the study: For baseline CD8+ expansion, any link to response stays uncertain with one nonresponder. TCRs were shared less clearly across patients than in mice, possibly for HLA-related reasons. For patients receiving tofacitinib, scalp clonality and expanded CD8+ clones among the top 100 significantly decreased.

This clonotype originated in a human donor with alopecia areata. The source was CD4+ T cells sorted from blood, collected around week 54, from a patient treated with tofacitinib. The V gene is TRBV10-3, the J gene TRBJ1-4; D remains ambiguous. The CDR3 bases are TGTGCCATCAGTGAAAGGGCAGGCCCCAATGAAAAACTGTTTTTT. Protein sequence: CAISERAGPNEKLFF.